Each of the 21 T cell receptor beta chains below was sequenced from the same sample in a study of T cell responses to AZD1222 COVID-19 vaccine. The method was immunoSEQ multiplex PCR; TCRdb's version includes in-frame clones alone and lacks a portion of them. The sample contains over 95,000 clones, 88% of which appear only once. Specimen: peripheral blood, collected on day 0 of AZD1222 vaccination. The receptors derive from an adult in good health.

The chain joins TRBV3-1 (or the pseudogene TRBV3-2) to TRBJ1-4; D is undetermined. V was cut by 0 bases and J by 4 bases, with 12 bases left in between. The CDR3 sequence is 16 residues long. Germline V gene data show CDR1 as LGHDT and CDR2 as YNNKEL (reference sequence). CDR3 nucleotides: TGTGCCAGCAGCCAAGATTCCGGTGGTTTTAATGAAAAACTGTTTTTT. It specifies CASSQDSGGFNEKLFF.

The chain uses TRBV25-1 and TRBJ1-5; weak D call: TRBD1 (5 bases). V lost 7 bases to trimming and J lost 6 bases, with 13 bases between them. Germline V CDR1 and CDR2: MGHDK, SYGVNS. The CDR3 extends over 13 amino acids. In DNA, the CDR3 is TGTGCCAGCAACGGGGCTCAGAGTCAGCCCCAGCATTTT. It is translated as CASNGAQSQPQHF.

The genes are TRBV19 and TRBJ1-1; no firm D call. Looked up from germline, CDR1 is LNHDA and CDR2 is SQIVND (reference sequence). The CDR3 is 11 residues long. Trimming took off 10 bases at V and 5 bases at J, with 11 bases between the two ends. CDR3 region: CATTSRTEAFF. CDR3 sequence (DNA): TGTGCCACAACCTCGAGGACTGAAGCTTTCTTT.

The CDR3 bases are TGTGCCAGCAGCCTTAGCGGGCGGGGGACAGATACGCAGTATTTT. It encodes CASSLSGRGTDTQYF. The J gene is TRBJ2-3, the V gene TRBV7-8; 7 nucleotides agree with TRBD2. This CDR3 has 15 residues. CDR1 and CDR2 from the germline V gene are SGHVS and FQNEAQ. V shed 5 bases and J 3 bases; nucleotides not matched to a gene: 8.

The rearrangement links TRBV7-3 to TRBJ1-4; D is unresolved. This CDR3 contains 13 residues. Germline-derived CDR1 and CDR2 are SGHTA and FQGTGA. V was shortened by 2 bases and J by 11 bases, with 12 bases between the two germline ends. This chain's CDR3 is CASSLEPGSKLFF. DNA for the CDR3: TGTGCCAGCAGCTTAGAGCCGGGGTCGAAACTGTTTTTT.

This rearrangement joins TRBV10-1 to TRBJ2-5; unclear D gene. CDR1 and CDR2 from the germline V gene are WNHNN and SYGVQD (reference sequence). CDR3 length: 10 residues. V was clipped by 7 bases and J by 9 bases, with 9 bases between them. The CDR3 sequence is CASTDMPQYF. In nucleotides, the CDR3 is TGCGCCAGCACCGACATGCCCCAGTACTTC.

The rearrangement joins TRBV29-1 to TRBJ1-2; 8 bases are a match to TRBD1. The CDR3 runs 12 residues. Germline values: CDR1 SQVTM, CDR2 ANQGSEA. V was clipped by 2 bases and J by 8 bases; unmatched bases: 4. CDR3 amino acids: CSVESRQGGYTF. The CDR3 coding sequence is TGCAGCGTTGAATCTCGACAGGGGGGCTACACCTTC.

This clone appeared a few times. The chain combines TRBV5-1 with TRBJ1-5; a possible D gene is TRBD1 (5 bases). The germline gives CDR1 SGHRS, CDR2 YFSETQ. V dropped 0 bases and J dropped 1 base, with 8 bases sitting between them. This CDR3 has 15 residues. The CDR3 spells CASSLAAGSNQPQHF. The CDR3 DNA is TGCGCCAGCAGCTTGGCGGCAGGGAGCAATCAGCCCCAGCATTTT. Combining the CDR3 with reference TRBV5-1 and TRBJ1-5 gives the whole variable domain KAGVTQTPRYLIKTRGQQVTLSCSPISGHRSVSWYQQTPGQGLQFLFEYFSETQRNKGNFPGRFSGRQFSNSRSEMNVSTLELGDSALYLCASSLAAGSNQPQHFGDGTRLSIL.

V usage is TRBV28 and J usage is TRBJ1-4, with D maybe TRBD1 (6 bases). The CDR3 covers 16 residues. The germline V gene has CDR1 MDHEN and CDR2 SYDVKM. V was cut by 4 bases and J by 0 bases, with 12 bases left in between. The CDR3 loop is CASSWIQGSTNEKLFF. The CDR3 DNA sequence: TGTGCCAGCAGTTGGATCCAGGGGTCAACTAATGAAAAACTGTTTTTT.

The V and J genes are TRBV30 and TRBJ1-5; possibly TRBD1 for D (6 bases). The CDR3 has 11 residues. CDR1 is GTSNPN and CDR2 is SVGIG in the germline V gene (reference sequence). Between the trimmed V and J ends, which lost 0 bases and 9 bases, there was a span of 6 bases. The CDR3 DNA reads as TGTGCCTGGAGTGTACAGGGGCCCCAGCATTTT. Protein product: CAWSVQGPQHF.

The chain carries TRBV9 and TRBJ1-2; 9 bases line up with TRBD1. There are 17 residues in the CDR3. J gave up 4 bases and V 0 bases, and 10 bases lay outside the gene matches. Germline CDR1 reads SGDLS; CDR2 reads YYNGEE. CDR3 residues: CASSVGGQGSLGYGYTF. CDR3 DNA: TGTGCCAGCAGCGTAGGGGGACAGGGATCCCTAGGCTATGGCTACACCTTC.

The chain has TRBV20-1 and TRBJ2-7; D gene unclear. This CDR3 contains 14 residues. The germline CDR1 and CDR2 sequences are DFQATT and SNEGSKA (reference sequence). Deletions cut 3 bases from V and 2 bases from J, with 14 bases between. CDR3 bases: TGCAGTGCTAGTATTCCAGTCTCCCCCTACGAGCAGTACTTC. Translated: CSASIPVSPYEQYF.

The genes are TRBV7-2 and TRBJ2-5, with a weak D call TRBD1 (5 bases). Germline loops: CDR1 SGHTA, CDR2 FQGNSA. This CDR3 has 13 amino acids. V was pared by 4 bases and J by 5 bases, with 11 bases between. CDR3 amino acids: CASSSDSLETQYF. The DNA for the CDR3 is TGTGCCAGCAGCTCCGACAGTTTGGAGACCCAGTACTTC.

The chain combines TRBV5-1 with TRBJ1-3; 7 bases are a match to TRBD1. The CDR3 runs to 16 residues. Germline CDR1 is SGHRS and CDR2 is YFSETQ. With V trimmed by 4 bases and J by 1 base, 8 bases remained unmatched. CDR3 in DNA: TGCGCCAGCAGCCCCGGGACAGCACTATCTGGAAACACCATATATTTT. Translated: CASSPGTALSGNTIYF.

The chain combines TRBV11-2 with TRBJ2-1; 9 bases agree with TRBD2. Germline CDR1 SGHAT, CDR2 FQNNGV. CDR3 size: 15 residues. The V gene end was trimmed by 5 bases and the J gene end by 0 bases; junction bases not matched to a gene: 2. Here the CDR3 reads CASSVSGSSYNEQFF. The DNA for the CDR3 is TGTGCCAGCAGCGTTAGCGGGAGCTCCTACAATGAGCAGTTCTTC. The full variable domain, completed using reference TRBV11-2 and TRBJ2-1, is EAGVAQSPRYKIIEKRQSVAFWCNPISGHATLYWYQQILGQGPKLLIQFQNNGVVDDSQLPKDRFSAERLKGVDSTLKIQPAKLEDSAVYLCASSVSGSSYNEQFFGPGTRLTVL.

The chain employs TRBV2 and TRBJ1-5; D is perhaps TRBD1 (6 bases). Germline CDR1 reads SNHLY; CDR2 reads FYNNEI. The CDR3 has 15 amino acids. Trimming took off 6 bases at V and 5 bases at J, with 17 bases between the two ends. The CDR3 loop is CASRGRRGGHQPQHF. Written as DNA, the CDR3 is TGTGCCAGCAGAGGGCGACGGGGGGGCCATCAGCCCCAGCATTTT.

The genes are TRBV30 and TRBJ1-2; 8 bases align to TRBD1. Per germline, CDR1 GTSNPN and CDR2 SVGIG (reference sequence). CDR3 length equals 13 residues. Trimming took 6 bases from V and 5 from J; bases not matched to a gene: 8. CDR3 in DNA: TGTGCCTGCCCGACAGGGGCAGGTTATGGCTACACCTTC. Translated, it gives CACPTGAGYGYTF.

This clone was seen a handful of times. The CDR3 loop reads CASRNTGLGVSRGANVLTF. The CDR3 nucleotides are TGTGCAAGTCGAAACACGGGACTAGGGGTATCAAGGGGGGCCAACGTCCTGACTTTC. This rearrangement joins TRBV12-2 to TRBJ2-6; the tabulated D call, TRBD2, remains unverified against the DNA. TRBV12-2 is noted as a pseudogene. The CDR3 is 19 residues long.

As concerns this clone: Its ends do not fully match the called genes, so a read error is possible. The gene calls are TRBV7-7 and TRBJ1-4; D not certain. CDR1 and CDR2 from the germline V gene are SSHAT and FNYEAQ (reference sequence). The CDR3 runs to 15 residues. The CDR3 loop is CASSLTRRVGEKLFF. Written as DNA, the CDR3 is TGTGCTAGCAGCTTAACCCGACGGGTGGGTGAAAAACTGTTTTTT.

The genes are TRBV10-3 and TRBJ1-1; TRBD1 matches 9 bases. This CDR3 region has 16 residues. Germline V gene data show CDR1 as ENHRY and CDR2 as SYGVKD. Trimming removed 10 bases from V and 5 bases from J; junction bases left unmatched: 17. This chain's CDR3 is CATQYRTGVKRTEAFF. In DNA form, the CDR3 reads TGTGCCACGCAATATCGGACAGGGGTGAAGAGGACTGAAGCTTTCTTT.

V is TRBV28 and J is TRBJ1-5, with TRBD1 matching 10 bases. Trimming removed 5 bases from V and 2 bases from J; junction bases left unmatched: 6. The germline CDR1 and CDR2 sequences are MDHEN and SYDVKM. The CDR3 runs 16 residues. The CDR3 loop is CASSPTGTGGNQPQHF. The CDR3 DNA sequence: TGTGCCAGCAGTCCAACCGGGACAGGGGGCAATCAGCCCCAGCATTTT.